Below, 9 T cell receptor beta chains from the same sample are listed, as sequenced in a study of T cell repertoires in cytomegalovirus infection. MiXCR was run by TCRdb on the reads, yielding one entry per CDR3 protein. The sample includes around 530,000 distinct CDR3 sequences, 26% seen only once; the top ten take roughly an eighth. The source material was PBMCs. These receptors all come from a human donor in good health (CMV status not recorded). Some clones in this sample may be carry-over from other donors' samples.

The chain combines TRBV29-1 with TRBJ2-7, with 10 bases fitting TRBD2. CDR3 length equals 15 residues. V lost 7 bases, J lost 1 base, and 10 bases stayed unmatched. Germline values: CDR1 SQVTM, CDR2 ANQGSEA. The CDR3 DNA follows: TGCAGCGCAAGGGTGGGACTAGCGCTTTCCTACGAGCAGTACTTC. Amino acid sequence: CSARVGLALSYEQYF.

This clonotype was detected only a few times. V usage is TRBV19 and J usage is TRBJ2-2; 9 bases agree with TRBD1. The CDR3 consists of 16 residues. Germline CDR1 is LNHDA and CDR2 is SQIVND (reference sequence). V was pared by 4 bases and J by 2 bases, with 5 bases of the junction left unmatched. CDR3 sequence reads: CASSTWGQGNTGELFF. Here the CDR3 DNA reads TGTGCCAGTAGTACCTGGGGACAGGGAAACACCGGGGAGCTGTTTTTT.

This clonotype was seen a few times. The chain links TRBV7-9 to TRBJ1-2, with 12 bases aligning to TRBD1. The germline V gene has CDR1 SEHNR and CDR2 FQNEAQ (reference sequence). Trimming at V came to 5 bases and at J to 3 bases, leaving 4 bases not matched to a gene. The CDR3 is 15 amino acids. This CDR3 reads CASSTGTGGYYGYTF. As DNA, the CDR3 is TGTGCCAGCAGCACCGGGACAGGGGGCTACTATGGCTACACCTTC.

The V gene is TRBV11-2, the J gene TRBJ2-1, with D perhaps TRBD1 or TRBD2 (6 bases each). The V gene's germline CDR1 is SGHAT and CDR2 FQNNGV. The CDR3 runs to 14 residues. The V and J ends lost 5 bases and 9 bases respectively, with 17 bases between them. CDR3 region: CASSKGGRLVEQFF. CDR3 nucleotide sequence: TGTGCCAGCAGCAAAGGGGGAAGACTAGTTGAGCAGTTCTTC.

This clonotype showed up many times. The chain links TRBV7-8 to TRBJ2-1; 13 positions match TRBD2. The CDR3 is 19 residues long. Germline V gene data show CDR1 as SGHVS and CDR2 as FQNEAQ. V shed 0 bases and J 2 bases; nucleotides not matched to a gene: 7. Written as DNA, the CDR3 is TGTGCCAGCAGCTTAGCTGTTAGGACTAGCGGGAGCACCTACAATGAGCAGTTCTTC. Protein sequence: CASSLAVRTSGSTYNEQFF.

V gene TRBV27 combines with J gene TRBJ2-7; TRBD2 matches 7 bases. Germline-derived CDR1 and CDR2 are MNHEY and SMNVEV (reference sequence). V trimming: 5 bases; J trimming: 5 bases; junction bases outside the gene matches: 12. The CDR3 is made up of 15 amino acids. CDR3 amino acids: CASSPQTSRGDEQYF. CDR3 bases: TGTGCCAGCAGTCCACAGACTAGCCGTGGCGACGAGCAGTACTTC.

This clonotype has at least ten counts. The gene calls are TRBV25-1 and TRBJ1-4, with D possibly matching TRBD1 (5 bases). V was clipped by 3 bases and J by 7 bases, with 12 bases between them. Germline V gives CDR1 MGHDK, CDR2 SYGVNS. The CDR3 is made up of 14 amino acids. CDR3 nucleotides: TGTGCCAGCAGTGACGGGACCGATTCTGAAAAACTGTTTTTT. Translating it yields CASSDGTDSEKLFF. The whole variable domain, filled in from reference TRBV25-1 and TRBJ1-4, reads EADIYQTPRYLVIGTGKKITLECSQTMGHDKMYWYQQDPGMELHLIHYSYGVNSTEKGDLSSESTVSRIRTEHFPLTLESARPSHTSQYLCASSDGTDSEKLFFGSGTQLSVL.

The rearrangement uses TRBV7-8 and TRBJ1-4; possibly TRBD1 for D (5 bases). The CDR3 spans 14 residues. Germline CDR1 reads SGHVS; CDR2 reads FQNEAQ. The V end was cut by 5 bases, the J end by 8 bases, with 15 bases between. The CDR3: CASSRGRVEEKLFF. The CDR3 coding sequence is TGTGCCAGCAGCCGGGGCAGGGTAGAGGAAAAACTGTTTTTT.

The chain recombines TRBV5-1 with TRBJ2-1, with 9 bases that match TRBD2. From germline, CDR1 is SGHRS and CDR2 YFSETQ. Trimming cost V 4 bases and J 1 base; bases outside gene matches: 15. This CDR3 region has 19 residues. The CDR3 region has the DNA TGCGCCAGCAGCCCCCGGGGAGCGGGAGGCACATTGTCCTACAATGAGCAGTTCTTC. Translating it yields CASSPRGAGGTLSYNEQFF.